The clone carrying this TCR beta chain was detected only once. What it binds is not known. The sample originates from a study of shared clonotypes between healthy human individuals. Findings of the study overall: It was observed that 5% to 6% of naive CD4 clonotypes were shared across a few donors.

The CDR3 spans 16 residues. With 5 bases removed from V and 0 bases from J, the gap between germline ends came to 16 bases. Germline V lookup: CDR1 MDHEN, CDR2 SYDVKM. Naive-designated CD8 cells lacked CD45RO, were positively enriched for CCR7, and omitted terminally differentiated effector memory CD45RA+ cells. Sequencing was performed with immunoSEQ multiplex PCR; in TCRdb, only in-frame clones are kept and a portion is missing. Of roughly 2,000,000 clones in the sample, roughly 95% were seen once. This clonotype originated in a man between 18 and 35 years old in good health. Some clones in this sample may be carry-over from other donors' samples. The sequenced sample consisted of naive CD8+ T cells from PBMCs. The chain uses TRBV28 and TRBJ1-1, with D perhaps TRBD1 (6 bases). The chain's CDR3 is CASSPRETGLNTEAFF. CDR3 DNA sequence: TGTGCCAGCAGTCCGCGCGAGACAGGCTTGAACACTGAAGCTTTCTTT.